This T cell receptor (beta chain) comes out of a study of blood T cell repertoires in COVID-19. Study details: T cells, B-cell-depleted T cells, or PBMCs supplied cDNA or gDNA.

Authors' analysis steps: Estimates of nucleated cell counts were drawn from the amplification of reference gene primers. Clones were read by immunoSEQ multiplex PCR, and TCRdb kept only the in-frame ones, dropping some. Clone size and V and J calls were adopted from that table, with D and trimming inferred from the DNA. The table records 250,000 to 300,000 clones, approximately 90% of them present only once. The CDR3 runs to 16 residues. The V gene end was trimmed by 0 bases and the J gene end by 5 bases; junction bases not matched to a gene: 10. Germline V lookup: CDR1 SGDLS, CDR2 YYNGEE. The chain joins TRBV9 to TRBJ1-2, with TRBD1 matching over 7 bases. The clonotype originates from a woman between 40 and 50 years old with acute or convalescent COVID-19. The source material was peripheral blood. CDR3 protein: CASSVAPGGIHYGYTF. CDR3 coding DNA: TGTGCCAGCAGCGTAGCCCCAGGGGGAATCCATTATGGCTACACCTTC.